This T cell receptor (beta chain) was captured in a study of blood T cell repertoires in COVID-19. Study overall: Samples came from the United States, Italy and Spain, spanning acute and convalescent COVID-19. T cells, B-cell-depleted T cells, or PBMCs provided the cDNA or gDNA that served as material.

This clone has more than one count but fewer than ten. Trimming took off 4 bases at V and 5 bases at J, with 15 bases between the two ends. Germline V lookup: CDR1 MNHEY, CDR2 SMNVEV (reference sequence). The CDR3 is 15 amino acids. Source study methods: Estimation of nucleated cell counts was performed using reference gene primer amplification. Measured with immunoSEQ multiplex PCR; TCRdb has only the in-frame clones, and not every one. Clone size and the V and J calls come from that table; the DNA yielded D and trimming. The sample yields tens of thousands of clones, approximately 86% seen once. The sequence came from a human donor in a cohort sampled during active COVID-19. The rearrangement links TRBV27 to TRBJ2-1; D gene unclear. Sequenced input: peripheral blood. The CDR3 is CASSSRGTWDNEQFF. Written as DNA, the CDR3 is TGTGCCAGCAGTTCCCGCGGTACGTGGGACAATGAGCAGTTCTTC.